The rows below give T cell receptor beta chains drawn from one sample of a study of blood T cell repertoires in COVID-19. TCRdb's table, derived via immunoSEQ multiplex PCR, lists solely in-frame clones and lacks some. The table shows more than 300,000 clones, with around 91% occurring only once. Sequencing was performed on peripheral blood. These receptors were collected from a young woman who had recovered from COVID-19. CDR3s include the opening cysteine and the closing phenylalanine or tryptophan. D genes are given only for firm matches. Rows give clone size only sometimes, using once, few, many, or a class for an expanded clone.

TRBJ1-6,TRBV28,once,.,TGTGCCAGCAGCCGACCCCCGGGACGGGGGAATTCACCCCTCCACTTT,CASSRPPGRGNSPLHF
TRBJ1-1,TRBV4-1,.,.,TGCGCCAGCAGCCACCCACAGGGTTTTTGGGTTAACACTGAAGCTTTCTTT,CASSHPQGFWVNTEAFF
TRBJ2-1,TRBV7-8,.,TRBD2,TGTGCCAGCAGCTTAAGGGCTAGCGGGGCCAAATACAATGAGCAGTTCTTC,CASSLRASGAKYNEQFF
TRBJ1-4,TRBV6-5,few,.,TGTGCCAGCAGGGGGCCGAATGAAAAACTGTTTTTT,CASRGPNEKLFF
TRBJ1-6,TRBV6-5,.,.,TGTGCCAGCAGTTACGAACATAGCTCACCCCTCCACTTT,CASSYEHSSPLHF
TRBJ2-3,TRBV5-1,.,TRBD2,TGCGCCAGCAGCCCTAGCGGGAGGGGGAGCACAGATACGCAGTATTTT,CASSPSGRGSTDTQYF
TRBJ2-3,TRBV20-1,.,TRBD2,TGCAGTGCTAGTCCCCGTACGGGGGGGGTCACAGATACGCAGTATTTT,CSASPRTGGVTDTQYF
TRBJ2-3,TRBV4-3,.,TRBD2,TGCGCCAGCAGCCAGGCGCGGGAGGGCCCGGATACGCAGTATTTT,CASSQAREGPDTQYF
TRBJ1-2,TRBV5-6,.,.,TGTGCCAGCAGCTTGGTCCCGGGCCACCTGGGGGGAAATGGCTACACCTTC,CASSLVPGHLGGNGYTF
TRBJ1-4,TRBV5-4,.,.,TGTGCCAGCAGCCACGGGGGGGCAACTAATGAAAAACTGTTTTTT,CASSHGGATNEKLFF
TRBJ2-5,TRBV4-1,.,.,TGCGCCAGCAGCCTAGCAGGGAAGGAGACCCAGTACTTC,CASSLAGKETQYF
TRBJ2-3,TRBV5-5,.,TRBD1,TGTGCCAGCAGCTTGGCTGGGACAGGCCTAGATACGCAGTATTTT,CASSLAGTGLDTQYF
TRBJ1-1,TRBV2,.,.,TGTGCCAGCAGGCCGGGAGGGGCCACTGAAGCTTTCTTT,CASRPGGATEAFF
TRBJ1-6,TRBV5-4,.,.,TGTGCCAGCAGCTTGGGAGGACAGTCTAATTCACCCCTCCACTTT,CASSLGGQSNSPLHF
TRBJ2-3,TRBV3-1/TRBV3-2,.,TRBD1,TGTGCCAGCAGCATAAGGACAGGGGGCGCAGATACGCAGTATTTT,CASSIRTGGADTQYF
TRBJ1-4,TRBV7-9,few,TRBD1,TGTGCCAGCAGCTTCGGACAGGGAACTAATGAAAAACTGTTTTTT,CASSFGQGTNEKLFF
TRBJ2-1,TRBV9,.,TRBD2,TGTGCCAGCAGCGTAGTAGGTCTAGCGGGAAAGGGCTACAATGAGCAGTTCTTC,CASSVVGLAGKGYNEQFF
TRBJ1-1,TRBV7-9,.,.,TGTGCCAGCAGGAACAGGGTATCTGAAGCTTTCTTT,CASRNRVSEAFF
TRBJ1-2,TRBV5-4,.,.,TGTGCCAGCAGCTCACCCCCGTTCAGAGGCTACACCTTC,CASSSPPFRGYTF
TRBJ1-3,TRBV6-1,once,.,TGTGCCAGCAGTGAAGCGGGCAGGGGCTCTGGAAACACCATATATTTT,CASSEAGRGSGNTIYF
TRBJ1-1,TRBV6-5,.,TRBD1,TGTGCCAGTCTCAGGGGGCGAGGGACTGAAGCTTTCTTT,CASLRGRGTEAFF
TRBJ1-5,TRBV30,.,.,TGTGCCTGGAACGACAGAGCCCAGGGAAATCAGCCCCAGCATTTT,CAWNDRAQGNQPQHF
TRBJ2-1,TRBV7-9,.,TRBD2,TGTGCCAGCAGCCCGGCAGGGACTAGCGGACGCTCCTACAATGAGCAGTTCTTC,CASSPAGTSGRSYNEQFF
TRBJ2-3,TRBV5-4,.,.,.,CASSLASVRGTDTQYF
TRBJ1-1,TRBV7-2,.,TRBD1,TGTGCCAGCAGCTTACAGGGGGTGGTTGAAGCTTTCTTT,CASSLQGVVEAFF
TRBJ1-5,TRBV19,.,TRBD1,TGTGCCAGTACCCGACAGGGGGCCCCAAGCAATCAGCCCCAGCATTTT,CASTRQGAPSNQPQHF
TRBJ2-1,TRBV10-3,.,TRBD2,TGTGCCATCACCTTGACTAGCGGGCCGACCTACAATGAGCAGTTCTTC,CAITLTSGPTYNEQFF
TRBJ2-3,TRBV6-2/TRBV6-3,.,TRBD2,TGTGCCAGCAGTTACAAGCTGGGACTAGGTTTGTTTAGCACAGATACGCAGTATTTT,CASSYKLGLGLFSTDTQYF
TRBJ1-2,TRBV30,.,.,TGTGCCTGGAGTACTCCCGCCGCCGGGGGGCGAGGTGGCTACACCTTC,CAWSTPAAGGRGGYTF
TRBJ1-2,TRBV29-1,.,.,TGCAGCGTCCGACGGGAGCTGAACTATGGCTACACCTTC,CSVRRELNYGYTF
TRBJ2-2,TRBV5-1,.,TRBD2,TGCGCCAGCAGTTCCAGCGGGAGGGGGACCGGGGAGCTGTTTTTT,CASSSSGRGTGELFF